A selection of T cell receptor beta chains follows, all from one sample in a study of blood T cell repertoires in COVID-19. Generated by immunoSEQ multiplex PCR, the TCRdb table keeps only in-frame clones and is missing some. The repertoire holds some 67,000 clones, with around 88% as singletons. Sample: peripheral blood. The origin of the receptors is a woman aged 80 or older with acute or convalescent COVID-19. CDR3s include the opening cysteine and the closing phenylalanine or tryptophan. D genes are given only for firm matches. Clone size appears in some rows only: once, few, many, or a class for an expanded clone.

CDR3 DNA: TGTGCCATCTCCTGGGACAGGGCTGGAAACACCATATATTTT; CDR3 protein: CAISWDRAGNTIYF; V gene: TRBV10-3; clone size: -; J gene: TRBJ1-3; D gene: TRBD1
CDR3 DNA: TGTGCCAGCAGTTTGGGGAGTAGCTATGGCTACACCTTC; CDR3 protein: CASSLGSSYGYTF; V gene: TRBV7-2; clone size: -; J gene: TRBJ1-2; D gene: -
CDR3 DNA: TGTGCCAGCACCCAAAGCGGGAGGAATGAGCAGTTCTTC; CDR3 protein: CASTQSGRNEQFF; V gene: TRBV7-2; clone size: once; J gene: TRBJ2-1; D gene: TRBD2
CDR3 DNA: TGTGCCAGCAGAGGACAGGGGGTCAATGAGCAGTACTTC; CDR3 protein: CASRGQGVNEQYF; V gene: TRBV2; clone size: -; J gene: TRBJ2-7; D gene: TRBD1
CDR3 DNA: TGTGCCATCAGTGACAGGGCCAAGCGGGGTTACGAGCAGTACTTC; CDR3 protein: CAISDRAKRGYEQYF; V gene: TRBV10-3; clone size: -; J gene: TRBJ2-7; D gene: TRBD2
CDR3 DNA: TGTGCCTGGAGTGTGGTTGCCCAGGGCGGCTACACCTTC; CDR3 protein: CAWSVVAQGGYTF; V gene: TRBV30; clone size: -; J gene: TRBJ1-2; D gene: -
CDR3 DNA: TGTGCCAGCAGTGAAGCCCAGGGGACCTATGGCTACACCTTC; CDR3 protein: CASSEAQGTYGYTF; V gene: TRBV6-1; clone size: -; J gene: TRBJ1-2; D gene: -
CDR3 DNA: TGCGCCAGCAGCCAAGATAGGACAGCTATTATGGGCTACACCTTC; CDR3 protein: CASSQDRTAIMGYTF; V gene: TRBV4-1; clone size: once; J gene: TRBJ1-2; D gene: -
CDR3 DNA: TGCGCCAGCAGCCAAGGGCAGGGAAATGAGCAGTTCTTC; CDR3 protein: CASSQGQGNEQFF; V gene: TRBV4-1; clone size: -; J gene: TRBJ2-1; D gene: -
CDR3 DNA: TGTGCCAGCAGTTGGGGGGGACTAGCGGATACGCAGTATTTT; CDR3 protein: CASSWGGLADTQYF; V gene: TRBV28; clone size: -; J gene: TRBJ2-3; D gene: TRBD2
CDR3 DNA: TGTGCCAGAGGGACAGGGGGCTTCAATCAGCCCCAGCATTTT; CDR3 protein: CARGTGGFNQPQHF; V gene: TRBV25-1; clone size: -; J gene: TRBJ1-5; D gene: TRBD1
CDR3 DNA: TGTGCCAGCGCACAGGTGACGAACACCGGGGAGCTGTTTTTT; CDR3 protein: CASAQVTNTGELFF; V gene: TRBV6-5; clone size: -; J gene: TRBJ2-2; D gene: -
CDR3 DNA: TGCAGCGTTGAAGATACACAGGGGATTTGGGCTTTCTTT; CDR3 protein: CSVEDTQGIWAFF; V gene: TRBV29-1; clone size: -; J gene: TRBJ1-1; D gene: TRBD1
CDR3 DNA: TGTGCCAGCAGTCTCGACAGGGTCCGGACTGAAGCTTTCTTT; CDR3 protein: CASSLDRVRTEAFF; V gene: TRBV28; clone size: -; J gene: TRBJ1-1; D gene: TRBD1
CDR3 DNA: TGTGCCAGCAGCCTAACCGGACAGGTCACAGATACGCAGTATTTT; CDR3 protein: CASSLTGQVTDTQYF; V gene: TRBV7-2; clone size: -; J gene: TRBJ2-3; D gene: TRBD1
CDR3 DNA: TGCGCCAGCAGCCGGCCCGGGACAGGGAACCAAGAGACCCAGTACTTC; CDR3 protein: CASSRPGTGNQETQYF; V gene: TRBV5-1; clone size: few; J gene: TRBJ2-5; D gene: TRBD1
CDR3 DNA: TGTGCCAGCAGGGGGGGGCTTGAAGCTTTCTTT; CDR3 protein: CASRGGLEAFF; V gene: TRBV12-3/TRBV12-4; clone size: -; J gene: TRBJ1-1; D gene: -
CDR3 DNA: TGTGCCAGCAGTTTATATAGGGAGAGCACTGAAGCTTTCTTT; CDR3 protein: CASSLYRESTEAFF; V gene: TRBV28; clone size: -; J gene: TRBJ1-1; D gene: -
CDR3 DNA: TGTGCCAGCAGTCCGTCTAGGACAGGGAGGTCGACTGAAGCTTTCTTT; CDR3 protein: CASSPSRTGRSTEAFF; V gene: TRBV28; clone size: -; J gene: TRBJ1-1; D gene: TRBD1
CDR3 DNA: TGTGCCAGCAGTCCCGGACACCTCACTGAAGCTTTCTTT; CDR3 protein: CASSPGHLTEAFF; V gene: TRBV27; clone size: few; J gene: TRBJ1-1; D gene: -
CDR3 DNA: TGCGCCAGCAGCCAAGATAATCGCGTCACCGGGGAGCTGTTTTTT; CDR3 protein: CASSQDNRVTGELFF; V gene: TRBV4-3; clone size: -; J gene: TRBJ2-2; D gene: -
CDR3 DNA: TGTGCCAGCAGCCAGACAGGGACCCAAGAGACCCAGTACTTC; CDR3 protein: CASSQTGTQETQYF; V gene: TRBV4-2; clone size: -; J gene: TRBJ2-5; D gene: TRBD1
CDR3 DNA: TGTGCCAGCAGCTTAGTCCCTAGCGGGGGGGCTTACGAGCAGTACTTC; CDR3 protein: CASSLVPSGGAYEQYF; V gene: TRBV7-2; clone size: -; J gene: TRBJ2-7; D gene: TRBD2
CDR3 DNA: TGCACCAGCAGCCAAGATCGGGGGGCCGTGAAGACCCAGTACTTC; CDR3 protein: CTSSQDRGAVKTQYF; V gene: TRBV1; clone size: -; J gene: TRBJ2-5; D gene: -
CDR3 DNA: TGTGCCAGCTCGAAAGACATCACCGGGGAGCTGTTTTTT; CDR3 protein: CASSKDITGELFF; V gene: TRBV18; clone size: once; J gene: TRBJ2-2; D gene: -
CDR3 DNA: TGTGCCAGCAGCTACCGAAACCAGGGGGTTAATGAAAAACTGTTTTTT; CDR3 protein: CASSYRNQGVNEKLFF; V gene: TRBV5-6; clone size: -; J gene: TRBJ1-4; D gene: TRBD1
CDR3 DNA: TGTGCCAGTATGGCCAGATTGAACACCGGGGAGCTGTTTTTT; CDR3 protein: CASMARLNTGELFF; V gene: TRBV19; clone size: -; J gene: TRBJ2-2; D gene: -
CDR3 DNA: TGTGCCAGCAGCTTAGCGCTGAGAGGGACAGGGGGCGCTGTAACTGAAGCTTTCTTT; CDR3 protein: CASSLALRGTGGAVTEAFF; V gene: TRBV7-9; clone size: -; J gene: TRBJ1-1; D gene: TRBD1
CDR3 DNA: TGTGCCAGCAGGGCTGGGAGCTCCTACAATGAGCAGTTCTTC; CDR3 protein: CASRAGSSYNEQFF; V gene: TRBV6-5; clone size: few; J gene: TRBJ2-1; D gene: -
CDR3 DNA: TGTGCCAGTAAACGGGAAAACACCGGGGAGCTGTTTTTT; CDR3 protein: CASKRENTGELFF; V gene: TRBV19; clone size: -; J gene: TRBJ2-2; D gene: -
CDR3 DNA: TGTGCCAGCAGCCTCCATCAGACTGTCAATACGCAGTATTTT; CDR3 protein: CASSLHQTVNTQYF; V gene: TRBV7-2; clone size: -; J gene: TRBJ2-3; D gene: -
CDR3 DNA: TGTGCCAGCAGCTTTGACAGGGGGAACTATGGCTACACCTTC; CDR3 protein: CASSFDRGNYGYTF; V gene: TRBV7-2; clone size: -; J gene: TRBJ1-2; D gene: TRBD1
CDR3 DNA: TGTGCCAGCAGCTGGACAACTTACGAGCAGTACTTC; CDR3 protein: CASSWTTYEQYF; V gene: TRBV5-8; clone size: -; J gene: TRBJ2-7; D gene: -
CDR3 DNA: TGTGCCAGTAGTACCCACAGGGGTGGCGAGACCCAGTACTTC; CDR3 protein: CASSTHRGGETQYF; V gene: TRBV19; clone size: -; J gene: TRBJ2-5; D gene: TRBD1
CDR3 DNA: TGTGCAAGTCGCTTGCGGACTAGCGGGGTATTCACAGATACGCAGTATTTT; CDR3 protein: CASRLRTSGVFTDTQYF; V gene: TRBV12-2; clone size: once; J gene: TRBJ2-3; D gene: -
CDR3 DNA: TGTGCCAGCAGTCGGGACTCTGGTTTCCAAAAACTGTTTTTT; CDR3 protein: CASSRDSGFQKLFF; V gene: TRBV6-5; clone size: once; J gene: TRBJ1-4; D gene: -
CDR3 DNA: TGCGCCAGCAGCCCCTCGGGGGGCGACAAGGGGGAGCTGTTTTTT; CDR3 protein: CASSPSGGDKGELFF; V gene: TRBV5-1; clone size: -; J gene: TRBJ2-2; D gene: -
CDR3 DNA: TGCGCCAGCAGATGGGTGGGGGGACCCTACGAGCAGTACTTC; CDR3 protein: CASRWVGGPYEQYF; V gene: TRBV5-1; clone size: -; J gene: TRBJ2-7; D gene: -
CDR3 DNA: TGTGCCAGCGGGGACAGGGGGCTTTACCCGTCCGTTGAGCAGTTCTTC; CDR3 protein: CASGDRGLYPSVEQFF; V gene: TRBV5-6; clone size: -; J gene: TRBJ2-1; D gene: TRBD1
CDR3 DNA: TGCGCCAGCAGCCTCGACAGGGGTCTAGCCGAAGCTTTCTTT; CDR3 protein: CASSLDRGLAEAFF; V gene: TRBV5-1; clone size: -; J gene: TRBJ1-1; D gene: TRBD1
CDR3 DNA: TGTGCCAGCAGCCGCACAATCGAAGAAAAACTGTTTTTT; CDR3 protein: CASSRTIEEKLFF; V gene: TRBV7-2; clone size: -; J gene: TRBJ1-4; D gene: -
CDR3 DNA: TGTGCCAGCAAAGACCACGGACAGAACACTGAAGCTTTCTTT; CDR3 protein: CASKDHGQNTEAFF; V gene: TRBV2; clone size: -; J gene: TRBJ1-1; D gene: -
CDR3 DNA: TGTGCCAGCAGCTTAGGACTACTAAGTGCCACAGATACGCAGTATTTT; CDR3 protein: CASSLGLLSATDTQYF; V gene: TRBV11-2; clone size: -; J gene: TRBJ2-3; D gene: -
CDR3 DNA: TGTGCCAGCAGGGACAGGGGAGGGACTAATGAAAAACTGTTTTTT; CDR3 protein: CASRDRGGTNEKLFF; V gene: TRBV6-5; clone size: -; J gene: TRBJ1-4; D gene: TRBD1
CDR3 DNA: TGTGCCAGCAGCTTCTTGTTCCCTCTAAACACTGAAGCTTTCTTT; CDR3 protein: CASSFLFPLNTEAFF; V gene: TRBV7-2; clone size: -; J gene: TRBJ1-1; D gene: -
CDR3 DNA: TGTGCCAGCAGCTTCGGTAGGACAGGGGATGGCAATCAGCCCCAGCATTTT; CDR3 protein: CASSFGRTGDGNQPQHF; V gene: TRBV7-3; clone size: -; J gene: TRBJ1-5; D gene: TRBD1
CDR3 DNA: TGTGCCAGCAGCCAAGGACAGGGAATTTCCTACGAGCAGTACTTC; CDR3 protein: CASSQGQGISYEQYF; V gene: TRBV4-2; clone size: -; J gene: TRBJ2-7; D gene: TRBD1
CDR3 DNA: TGTGCCAGCAGCGTAGCCGCGAACACCGGGGAGCTGTTTTTT; CDR3 protein: CASSVAANTGELFF; V gene: TRBV9; clone size: -; J gene: TRBJ2-2; D gene: -
CDR3 DNA: TGTGCCAGCAGGGTCTCGGGGGGGGCGAATCAGCCCCAGCATTTT; CDR3 protein: CASRVSGGANQPQHF; V gene: TRBV6-5; clone size: -; J gene: TRBJ1-5; D gene: -
CDR3 DNA: TGCGCCAGCAGCCAGCCCCGGGAGACCCAGTACTTC; CDR3 protein: CASSQPRETQYF; V gene: TRBV4-1; clone size: -; J gene: TRBJ2-5; D gene: -